A selection of T cell receptor beta chains follows, all from one sample in a study of graft-versus-host responses after intestinal transplantation. Here immunoSEQ multiplex PCR was the method, and the copy in TCRdb shows in-frame clones only, minus some. The sample holds nearly 20,000 clones; around nine tenths are singletons and the top ten take 9.4%. The input for sequencing was PBMCs, taken just over 230 days after intestinal transplant. The source is a human patient who received an intestinal transplant, so some T cells may come from the graft donor. CDR3s leave out the opening cysteine and the closing phenylalanine or tryptophan.

V	J	CDR3
TRBV11-2	TRBJ2-3	ASSTPYYAPFTDTQY
TRBV29-1	TRBJ1-1	SAEEGPPEAF
TRBV27	TRBJ1-2	ASSRSVNYGYT
TRBV10-3	TRBJ1-2	AISPGQGGSYT
TRBV6-1	TRBJ1-4	ASIKDRGREKLF
TRBV4-1	TRBJ2-1	ASSQAPSGGADEQF
TRBV10-3	TRBJ2-7	AISESTGAGYEQY
TRBV5-1	TRBJ1-2	ASSLGQGGGYT
TRBV7-8	TRBJ2-7	ASSSEGLLRGQY
TRBV6-6	TRBJ1-6	ASSSKGHRNSPLH
TRBV2	TRBJ1-2	ASRIRQGRGANT
TRBV7-9	TRBJ1-2	ASSAEAWTGGYT
TRBV7-3	TRBJ2-1	ASSRLAGVNNEQF
TRBV27	TRBJ2-7	ASSYFLGQGKNEQY
TRBV7-9	TRBJ2-1	ASSLLETAYNEQF
TRBV2	TRBJ2-2	ASSDRPNTGELF
TRBV6-4	TRBJ2-2	ASSDGHTGELF
TRBV5-1	TRBJ2-7	ASNLGQGYEQY
TRBV11-2	TRBJ2-3	ASRAEGFRGTDTQY
TRBV19	TRBJ1-2	ASSPGTPYGYT
TRBV6-1	TRBJ2-3	ASSERGRVALGGDTQY
TRBV27	TRBJ1-2	ASSPNGQTYGYT
TRBV2	TRBJ1-6	ASSDGRVWSPLH
TRBV21-1	TRBJ2-1	ASSKATAGAYNEQF
TRBV13	TRBJ2-3	ASSQKGLATDTQY
TRBV29-1	TRBJ2-7	SGRDNSYEQY
TRBV14	TRBJ2-3	ASSLYAGDTQY
TRBV30	TRBJ2-5	AWSVYSTGMETQY
TRBV6-5	TRBJ1-2	ASSYSGTGVGYT
TRBV7-9	TRBJ2-3	ASSTAGYYSTDTQY
TRBV18	TRBJ1-2	ASSLRQGLYGYT
TRBV4-1	TRBJ2-7	ASSPRTTYEQY
TRBV9	TRBJ1-1	ASSGTGELDTEAF
TRBV15	TRBJ2-3	ATSTGLSSTDTQY
TRBV18	TRBJ1-4	ASSPLQGANEKLF
TRBV19	TRBJ1-5	ASSTGQGSISNQPQH
TRBV6-1	TRBJ2-3	ASSGVITDTQY
TRBV18	TRBJ2-7	ASSPFRTARGRQY
TRBV11-3	TRBJ2-5	ASSPRLAGTKETQY
TRBV6-6	TRBJ1-4	ASKKGLTNEKLF
TRBV7-9	TRBJ2-1	ASSLRGRSNNHEQF
TRBV6-5	TRBJ2-7	ASSEGTGVYEQY
TRBV30	TRBJ1-3	AWSHGIADTIY
TRBV2	TRBJ1-1	ASSFSATEAF
TRBV29-1	TRBJ2-1	SAGTSGGPVEQF
TRBV4-1	TRBJ2-1	ASSQYGVPTYEQF
TRBV5-4	TRBJ2-5	ASSRLLAGTSQETQY
TRBV21-1	TRBJ1-5	ASSKVRELYSNQPQH
TRBV18	TRBJ2-2	ASSPPELRTGELF
TRBV10-1	TRBJ1-5	ASSEEGHAPQPQH
TRBV4-2	TRBJ2-3	ASSQDAGADTQY
TRBV7-2	TRBJ1-4	ASSPDGAKLF
TRBV7-9	TRBJ2-1	ASRHKWELPHVSYNEQF
TRBV4-1	TRBJ1-5	ASSPPGANQPQH
TRBV7-3	TRBJ2-3	ASSFTQGRADTQY
TRBV19	TRBJ2-7	ASSTLRGFHEQY
TRBV4-1	TRBJ1-1	ASSRVGFNTEAF
TRBV27	TRBJ1-1	ASSLFPKGPEGGATEAF
TRBV30	TRBJ1-2	AWSGSGGHGYT
TRBV6-5	TRBJ2-2	ASSSGTGTGELF